The present TCR beta chain was sequenced within a study of blood T cell repertoires in COVID-19. Study-level background: Samples representing acute and convalescent COVID-19 were sourced from the United States, Italy and Spain. Nucleic acid was either cDNA or gDNA, and it came from T cells, B-cell-depleted T cells, or PBMCs.

The CDR3 contains 15 residues. Sequencing was performed with immunoSEQ multiplex PCR; in TCRdb, only in-frame clones are kept and a portion is missing. The data show 200,000 to 250,000 clones, with about 83% seen just once and about 12% held by the top ten. The receptor comes from an elderly man with acute or convalescent COVID-19. The J gene is TRBJ1-3, the V gene TRBV21-1. TRBV21-1 corresponds to a pseudogene. Sequencing was carried out using peripheral blood. This chain's CDR3 is CARERESFSGNTIYF. The CDR3 nucleotides are TGTGCCAGAGAGAGGGAATCATTCTCTGGAAACACCATATATTTT.